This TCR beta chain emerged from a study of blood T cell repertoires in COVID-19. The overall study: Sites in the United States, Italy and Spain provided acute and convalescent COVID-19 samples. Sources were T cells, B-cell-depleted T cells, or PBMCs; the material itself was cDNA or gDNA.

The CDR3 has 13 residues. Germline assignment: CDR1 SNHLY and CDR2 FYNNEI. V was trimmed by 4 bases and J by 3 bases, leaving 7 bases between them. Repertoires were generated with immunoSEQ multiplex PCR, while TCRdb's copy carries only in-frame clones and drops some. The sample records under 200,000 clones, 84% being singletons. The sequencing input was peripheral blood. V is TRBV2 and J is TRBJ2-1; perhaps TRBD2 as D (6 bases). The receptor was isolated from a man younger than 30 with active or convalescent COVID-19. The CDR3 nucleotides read TGTGCCAGCAGTGTGGACTACTACAATGAGCAGTTCTTC. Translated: CASSVDYYNEQFF. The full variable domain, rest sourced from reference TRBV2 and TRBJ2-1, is EPEVTQTPSHQVTQMGQEVILRCVPISNHLYFYWYRQILGQKVEFLVSFYNNEISEKSEIFDDQFSVERPDGSNFTLKIRSTKLEDSAMYFCASSVDYYNEQFFGPGTRLTVL.